This T cell receptor (beta chain) was observed in a study of cytomegalovirus exposure and HLA in healthy donors. PCR amplification relied on 60 Vbeta primers (plus 13 Jbeta primers). The assay was immunoSEQ multiplex PCR, and TCRdb's table has in-frame clones only and misses some. The repertoire holds 90,000 to 140,000 clones, around 72% seen once, with less than 2.5% in the top ten. This clone was seen only a few times. Per germline, CDR1 MNHEY and CDR2 SVGAGI. J gave up 4 bases and V 5 bases, and 5 bases lay outside the gene matches. The CDR3 runs 14 residues. The receptor was isolated from a man aged 25 to 45 in good health and CMV-seronegative. V is TRBV6-5 and J is TRBJ2-3; 8 bases are a match to TRBD1. Material for sequencing was PBMCs. CDR3 sequence (DNA): TGTGCCAGCAGTGGCGGACAGGGAGCAGATACGCAGTATTTT. It specifies CASSGGQGADTQYF.